This T cell receptor beta chain is from a study of blood T cells in healthy people across ages. A second about 6 to 11 cycle PCR used barcoded and J-beta primers. TCRdb re-called the 5' RACE reads with MiXCR, one entry per CDR3 protein. Here the sample spans about 780,000 distinct CDR3 sequences, about 26% being singletons. The CDR3 spans 12 residues. Germline V gives CDR1 MNHEY, CDR2 SMNVEV (reference sequence). The same sample was also studied in work on T cells of mothers and their children.

This receptor was obtained from a boy aged 10-17 years in good health. The chain joins TRBV27 to TRBJ2-7, with D unresolved. The J call is uncertain, as TRBJ2-1 better fits the DNA end. The sequencing sample was made of blood. The CDR3 region is CASSRLDHEQFF. The CDR3, as DNA: TGTGCCAGCTCCAGGCTGGACCATGAGCAGTTCTTC.